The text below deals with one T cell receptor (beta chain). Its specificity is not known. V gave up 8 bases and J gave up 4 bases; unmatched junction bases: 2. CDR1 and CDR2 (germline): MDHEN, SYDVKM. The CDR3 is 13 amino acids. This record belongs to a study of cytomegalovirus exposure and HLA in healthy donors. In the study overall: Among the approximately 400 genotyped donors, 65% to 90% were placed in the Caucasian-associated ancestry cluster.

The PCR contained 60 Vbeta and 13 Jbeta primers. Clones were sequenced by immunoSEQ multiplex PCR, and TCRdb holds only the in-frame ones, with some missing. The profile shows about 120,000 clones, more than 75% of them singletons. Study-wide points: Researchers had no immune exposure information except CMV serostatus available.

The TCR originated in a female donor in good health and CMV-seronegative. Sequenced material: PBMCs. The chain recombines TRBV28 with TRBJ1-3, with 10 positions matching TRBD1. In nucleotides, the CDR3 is TGTGCCAGCGGGGACAGGGGCGGAAACACCATATATTTT. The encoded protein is CASGDRGGNTIYF.